These 16 T cell receptor beta chains were sequenced from one sample in a study of blood T cell repertoires in COVID-19. Some clones are missing from TCRdb's copy, which holds only in-frame ones; the method was immunoSEQ multiplex PCR. The sample includes about 250,000 clones, roughly 84% of them seen just once. Source material: peripheral blood. The origin of the receptors is a middle-aged woman who had recovered from COVID-19.

The chain recombines TRBV5-4 with TRBJ1-1; possible D gene TRBD1, 5 bases. CDR1 is SGHNT and CDR2 is YYREEE in the germline V gene (reference sequence). CDR3 length: 14 amino acids. With 4 bases removed from V and 5 bases from J, the gap between germline ends came to 15 bases. The CDR3, as DNA: TGTGCCAGCAGCCCCAAGCAGGGAGGGACTGAAGCTTTCTTT. Translating gives CASSPKQGGTEAFF.

This chain connects TRBV6-1 to TRBJ1-1, with D possibly being TRBD1 (5 bases). Germline V lookup: CDR1 MNHNS, CDR2 SASEGT. The CDR3 runs 14 residues. Deletions cut 1 base from V and 7 bases from J, with 13 bases between. CDR3 in DNA: TGTGCCAGCAGTGAAGTGTCCAGGGTGGGTGAAGCTTTCTTT. Translated: CASSEVSRVGEAFF.

The chain employs TRBV2 and TRBJ2-5; weak D call: TRBD1 (5 bases). V was clipped by 3 bases and J by 5 bases, with 19 bases between them. This CDR3 has 16 amino acids. The germline V gene has CDR1 SNHLY and CDR2 FYNNEI. As DNA, the CDR3 is TGTGCCAGCAGTGAGCCCCCCTACAGGAATCCGGAGACCCAGTACTTC. Its protein is CASSEPPYRNPETQYF.

The chain couples TRBV5-1 to TRBJ1-1; D is unresolved. CDR3 length: 15 amino acids. V lost 2 bases, J lost 3 bases, and 14 bases lay in between. Germline CDR1 SGHRS, CDR2 YFSETQ. The CDR3 DNA reads TGCGCCAGCAGCTTATCACCCGCCGGGGACACTGAAGCTTTCTTT. Residues: CASSLSPAGDTEAFF.

This rearrangement joins TRBV29-1 to TRBJ2-1, with 7 bases fitting TRBD1. With V trimmed by 6 bases and J by 2 bases, 7 bases remained unmatched. Germline CDR1 is SQVTM and CDR2 is ANQGSEA. CDR3 length: 14 amino acids. This CDR3 is CSVGRTGTYNEQFF. The DNA for the CDR3 is TGCAGCGTCGGACGGACAGGAACCTACAATGAGCAGTTCTTC.

The sample holds one count of this clone. V gene TRBV6-1 combines with J gene TRBJ1-1; 9 nucleotides align to TRBD1. There are 14 residues in the CDR3. V was clipped by 3 bases and J by 5 bases; unmatched bases: 4. Per the germline V gene, CDR1 is MNHNS and CDR2 is SASEGT. The CDR3 reads CASSDGTGPTEAFF. CDR3 DNA sequence: TGTGCCAGCAGTGATGGGACAGGGCCAACTGAAGCTTTCTTT.

The chain has TRBV28 and TRBJ1-2, with no clear D. This CDR3 is built from 13 residues. The germline CDR1 and CDR2 sequences are MDHEN and SYDVKM. Between the trimmed V and J ends, which lost 3 bases and 3 bases, there was a span of 8 bases. The CDR3, as DNA: TGTGCCAGCAGTTTCCAGTTCGACTATGGCTACACCTTC. This codes for CASSFQFDYGYTF.

This rearrangement joins TRBV3-1 (or the pseudogene TRBV3-2) to TRBJ2-4, with a tentative D call TRBD2 (6 bases). This CDR3 has 16 amino acids. Trimming took 2 bases from V and 3 from J, leaving 14 bases between them. In germline, CDR1 is LGHDT, CDR2 YNNKEL (reference sequence). The CDR3, as DNA: TGTGCCAGCAGCCAAACCCCGGGACTTCTCAAAAACATTCAGTACTTC. Encoded protein: CASSQTPGLLKNIQYF.

The chain carries TRBV3-1 (or the pseudogene TRBV3-2) and TRBJ2-7; possible D gene TRBD2, 6 bases. This CDR3 spans 15 amino acids. Germline V gives CDR1 LGHDT, CDR2 YNNKEL (reference sequence). Trimming cost V 1 base and J 3 bases, with 13 bases left between them. The CDR3 loop reads CASSQGPGGNYEQYF. CDR3 DNA: TGTGCCAGCAGCCAAGGGCCCGGAGGGAACTACGAGCAGTACTTC.

The CDR3 sequence: CASRNTGGRRLHF. The CDR3 bases are TGTGCCAGCCGGAACACAGGGGGAAGACGCCTCCACTTT. V is TRBV19 and J is TRBJ1-6; 8 positions agree with TRBD1. V lost 9 bases and J lost 15; bases outside the gene matches: 13. The germline V gene has CDR1 LNHDA and CDR2 SQIVND (reference sequence). The CDR3 contains 13 residues.

This clone is a singleton in its sample. The rearrangement uses TRBV5-1 and TRBJ2-7, with D unclear. The germline V gene encodes CDR1 SGHRS and CDR2 YFSETQ. This CDR3 is built from 12 residues. Trimming cost V 0 bases and J 4 bases, with 5 bases left between them. The CDR3 DNA reads TGCGCCAGCAGCTTGGACGCGTACGAGCAGTACTTC. It yields the protein CASSLDAYEQYF.

This chain joins TRBV5-1 and TRBJ2-1; D might be TRBD2 (5 bases). V lost 4 bases and J lost 2, with 19 bases in between. In germline, CDR1 is SGHRS, CDR2 YFSETQ. This CDR3 contains 17 residues. This CDR3 reads CASSTPRSSDTYNEQFF. CDR3 nucleotides: TGCGCCAGCAGCACCCCCCGGAGTAGCGACACCTACAATGAGCAGTTCTTC.

V and J are TRBV14 and TRBJ2-1; maybe TRBD2 (7 bases). Germline V gene lookup returns CDR1 SGHDN and CDR2 FVKESK. Trimming stripped 5 bases from V and 8 bases from J, with 16 bases between. The CDR3 contains 14 residues. CDR3 DNA: TGTGCCAGCAGCGCCCGCGGGGGCGGCGATGAGCAGTTCTTC. This sequence encodes CASSARGGGDEQFF.

On this clone itself: Other DNA sequences in the same sample also yield this CDR3. This sequence joins TRBV5-1 and TRBJ1-4; TRBD1 matches at 10 bases. Germline CDR1 reads SGHRS; CDR2 reads YFSETQ. J lost 8 bases, V lost 0 bases, and 4 bases had no gene match. This CDR3 comprises 15 residues. This CDR3 reads CASSLGGTGDEKLFF. DNA for the CDR3: TGCGCCAGCAGCTTGGGGGGGACAGGGGACGAAAAACTGTTTTTT. Full variable domain (outside the CDR3, taken from reference TRBV5-1 and TRBJ1-4): KAGVTQTPRYLIKTRGQQVTLSCSPISGHRSVSWYQQTPGQGLQFLFEYFSETQRNKGNFPGRFSGRQFSNSRSEMNVSTLELGDSALYLCASSLGGTGDEKLFFGSGTQLSVL.

The chain has TRBV27 and TRBJ2-3; 7 bases agree with TRBD1. This CDR3 has 15 amino acids. From germline, CDR1 is MNHEY and CDR2 SMNVEV (reference sequence). J lost 4 bases, V lost 3 bases, and 7 bases had no gene match. The CDR3 loop reads CASSFLTGQADTQYF. As DNA, the CDR3 is TGTGCCAGCAGTTTCCTGACAGGGCAAGCAGATACGCAGTATTTT.

This chain links TRBV30 with TRBJ2-6; 8 nucleotides match TRBD2. Germline V lookup: CDR1 GTSNPN, CDR2 SVGIG (reference sequence). V lost 2 bases to trimming and J lost 4 bases; unmatched junction nucleotides: 4. The CDR3 totals 15 residues. The CDR3 here is CAWSLIAGGANVLTF. DNA of the CDR3: TGTGCCTGGAGTCTGATAGCGGGGGGGGCCAACGTCCTGACTTTC. Based on the CDR3 plus reference TRBV30 and TRBJ2-6, the full variable domain is SQTIHQWPATLVQPVGSPLSLECTVEGTSNPNLYWYRQAAGRGLQLLFYSVGIGQISSEVPQNLSASRPQDRQFILSSKKLLLSDSGFYLCAWSLIAGGANVLTFGAGSRLTVL.